The TCR beta chain under discussion was sequenced for a study of CD8+CD57+ T cells in acquired aplastic anemia. Looking at the study overall: Sorted CD4+ and CD8+ cells yielded 3.2 ug of DNA on average.

Genomic DNA, the template, was used for profiling of the TCR beta VDJ and CDR3. One entry per CDR3 protein results from TCRdb running MiXCR on the reads. Of around 500,000 distinct CDR3 sequences in the sample, over 25% were seen once. This CDR3 has 16 residues. CDR1 and CDR2 (germline): DFQATT, SNEGSKA (reference sequence). Losses at the gene ends were 3 bases for V and 0 bases for J; bases not matched to a gene: 9. Patients picked for sequencing had shown CD8+CD57+ cell expansion detected by flow cytometry. Patients had not yet gotten any therapy when their blood was taken for sampling. Input material: sorted CD4+, CD8+, or CD8+CD57+ T cells (not recorded which) from PBMCs. The J gene is TRBJ2-5, the V gene TRBV20-1; 8 bases line up with TRBD1. This clonotype originated in a human donor with aplastic anemia. This chain's CDR3 is CSARSRGQSYQETQYF. Written as DNA, the CDR3 is TGCAGTGCTAGGTCCAGGGGGCAGTCGTACCAAGAGACCCAGTACTTC.